Reported below is one TCR beta chain. A read error is possible here, since a much larger clone lies one base away. Trimming left V 6 bases short and J 2 bases short, with 13 bases between. This CDR3 comprises 14 residues. Germline assignment: CDR1 MDHEN and CDR2 SYDVKM. The record originates from a study of T cells in Graves' hyperthyroidism and ophthalmopathy. Amplified TCR beta CDR3 regions came from RNA transcripts. In the first-round RT-PCR of the TCR CDR3, the HTBI primer set was used. MiXCR, applied by TCRdb to the multiplex PCR reads, yields one record per CDR3 protein. Of hundreds of thousands of distinct CDR3 sequences in the sample, less than 45% were seen once.

The receptor's source is an adult man with Graves' disease, either hyperthyroidism or ophthalmopathy (not recorded which). This chain links TRBV28 with TRBJ2-5, with D possibly matching TRBD2 (6 bases). The sample taken for sequencing was peripheral blood or thyroid tissue (not recorded which). This CDR3 is CASSLGEVQETQYF. In DNA form, the CDR3 reads TGTGCCAGCAGCTTAGGGGAGGTTCAAGAGACCCAGTACTTC.